A selection of T cell receptor beta chains follows, all from one sample in a study of response to subunit inactivated influenza vaccine. TCRdb ran MiXCR on the RT-PCR reads and lists one entry per CDR3 protein. The table records around 500,000 distinct CDR3 sequences, roughly 9.7% of them present only once. Sequenced material: PBMCs from blood, taken roughly 6 weeks after vaccination. The source is a man aged 45-65 years who received an inactivated influenza vaccine. Each CDR3 is given with its conserved first and last residue. A D gene is named only where the DNA matches it firmly. For some rows the clone size is stated as once, few or many, or as a class when expanded; others skip it.

d_call j_call v_call clone_size cdr3_aa cdr3_nt
TRBD1 TRBJ2-7 TRBV10-3 many CAISPGTGFAYEQYF TGTGCCATCAGTCCCGGGACAGGGTTTGCCTACGAGCAGTACTTC
TRBD1 TRBJ2-2 TRBV6-2/TRBV6-3 - CASSNDRVNTGELFF TGTGCCAGCAGTAATGACAGGGTGAACACCGGGGAGCTGTTTTTT
- TRBJ2-3 TRBV5-1 many CASSLVSDTQYF TGCGCCAGCAGCTTGGTTTCGGATACGCAGTATTTT
TRBD2 TRBJ2-1 TRBV29-1 - CSVKGLAASYNEQFF TGCAGCGTTAAAGGACTAGCGGCCTCCTACAATGAGCAGTTCTTC
- TRBJ2-5 TRBV7-8 - CASSLGAVAETQYF TGTGCCAGCAGCTTAGGGGCCGTAGCGGAGACCCAGTACTTC
- TRBJ1-2 TRBV7-8 - CASSLDREPYGYTF TGTGCCAGCAGCTTGGATAGGGAACCCTATGGCTACACCTTC
- TRBJ2-1 TRBV5-1 few CASSLVAGSTNEQFF TGCGCCAGCAGCTTGGTGGCAGGGTCAACAAATGAGCAGTTCTTC
TRBD2 TRBJ2-1 TRBV6-2/TRBV6-3 few CATRTSGNNEQFF TGTGCCACCAGGACTAGCGGGAACAATGAGCAGTTCTTC
- TRBJ2-1 TRBV7-9 many CASSLPTLSSYNEQFF TGTGCCAGCAGCTTGCCCACGCTGAGCTCCTACAATGAGCAGTTCTTC
TRBD1 TRBJ2-7 TRBV7-6 - CASSSPGTGEKISYEQYF TGTGCCAGCAGCTCCCCCGGGACAGGGGAAAAGATCTCCTACGAGCAGTACTTC
- TRBJ2-7 TRBV6-2/TRBV6-3 many CASRQRGTPNYEQYF TGTGCCAGCAGACAACGCGGGACACCTAACTACGAGCAGTACTTC
- TRBJ2-5 TRBV12-2 once CASRLAGSGQETQYF TGTGCAAGTCGCTTAGCAGGATCGGGACAAGAGACCCAGTACTTC
- TRBJ2-2 TRBV7-2 many CASSFFPGELFF TGTGCCAGCAGCTTTTTTCCCGGGGAGCTGTTTTTT
- TRBJ2-7 TRBV3-1 - CASSQDLGSGYEQYF TGTGCCAGCAGCCAAGATCTTGGATCGGGCTACGAGCAGTACTTC
- TRBJ2-7 TRBV12-3/TRBV12-4 many CASSLGGMGPYEQYF TGTGCCAGCAGTTTAGGCGGGATGGGGCCCTACGAGCAGTACTTC
- TRBJ2-2 TRBV9 - CASSVDIGGVDTGELFF TGTGCCAGCAGCGTAGATATCGGGGGAGTTGACACCGGGGAGCTGTTTTTT
- TRBJ2-2 TRBV6-5 few CASSYSNRQTGELFF TGTGCCAGCAGTTACTCGAATCGGCAAACCGGGGAGCTGTTTTTT
- TRBJ2-5 TRBV6-1 - CASELGLFITQYF TGTGCCAGCGAGCTCGGACTATTTATTACCCAGTACTTC
TRBD2 TRBJ2-7 TRBV20-1 few CSSGRALEQYF TGCAGTAGCGGGAGGGCCCTCGAGCAGTACTTC
TRBD2 TRBJ2-5 TRBV7-2 few CASSVLGTSGGQETQYF TGTGCCAGCAGCGTACTAGGGACTAGCGGGGGCCAAGAGACCCAGTACTTC
- TRBJ1-1 TRBV12-3/TRBV12-4 few CASSLLGTTEAFF TGTGCCAGCAGTTTATTAGGAACCACTGAAGCTTTCTTT
- TRBJ2-2 TRBV12-3/TRBV12-4 many CASKRASATGELFF TGTGCCAGCAAAAGGGCTAGCGCCACCGGGGAGCTGTTTTTT
- TRBJ2-1 TRBV18 - CASSPPGRPANEQFF TGTGCCAGCTCACCACCGGGACGGCCGGCCAATGAGCAGTTCTTC
- TRBJ2-1 TRBV29-1 many CSVWKDSNDNEQFF TGCAGCGTTTGGAAGGACTCTAACGACAATGAGCAGTTCTTC
TRBD2 TRBJ2-7 TRBV20-1 many CSARKAGGFGDEQYF TGCAGTGCTAGAAAAGCGGGAGGGTTTGGCGACGAGCAGTACTTC
- TRBJ2-2 TRBV4-3 few CASSQDPPQTGHANTGELFF TGCGCCAGCAGCCAAGACCCCCCTCAGACCGGACACGCGAACACCGGGGAGCTGTTTTTT
TRBD1 TRBJ2-2 TRBV10-3 many CAINRGQGNTGELFF TGTGCCATCAATCGGGGACAGGGGAACACCGGGGAGCTGTTTTTT
- TRBJ2-3 TRBV12-3/TRBV12-4 many CASRAGSTDTQYF TGTGCCAGCAGAGCCGGGAGCACAGATACGCAGTATTTT
TRBD1 TRBJ2-7 TRBV4-3 - CASSQQWTGTGVNEQYF TGCGCCAGCAGCCAACAATGGACCGGGACAGGGGTAAACGAGCAGTACTTC
TRBD2 TRBJ2-5 TRBV5-1 few CASSDRTAGVQETQYF TGCGCCAGCAGTGACCGGACGGCGGGAGTCCAAGAGACCCAGTACTTC
- TRBJ1-1 TRBV12-3/TRBV12-4 many CASSFRGMNTEAFF TGTGCCAGCAGTTTTCGGGGGATGAACACTGAAGCTTTCTTT
- TRBJ2-1 TRBV20-1 many CSARDLASYNEQFF TGCAGTGCTAGAGATCTCGCCTCCTACAATGAGCAGTTCTTC
TRBD2 TRBJ2-1 TRBV7-8 - CVSGRAVGSYNEQFF TGTGTTAGCGGGAGGGCTGTTGGGTCCTACAATGAGCAGTTCTTC
- TRBJ2-4 TRBV12-3/TRBV12-4 many CASSPGRADIQYF TGTGCCAGCAGCCCCGGACGGGCGGACATTCAGTACTTC
TRBD1 TRBJ2-5 TRBV15 few CATSMDRQKETQYF TGTGCCACCAGCATGGACAGGCAGAAAGAGACCCAGTACTTC
- TRBJ2-6 TRBV10-3 - CAISEFGGSGANVLTF TGTGCCATCAGTGAGTTTGGAGGGTCTGGGGCCAACGTCCTGACTTTC
- TRBJ1-1 TRBV12-3/TRBV12-4 few CASSLRETGEAFF TGTGCCAGCAGTTTAAGGGAGACGGGTGAAGCTTTCTTT
- TRBJ2-7 TRBV5-1 - CASSRGGPYEQYF TGCGCCAGCAGCAGAGGAGGACCCTACGAGCAGTACTTC
TRBD2 TRBJ2-1 TRBV20-1 many CSAREGSGRASEQFF TGCAGTGCTAGAGAGGGTAGCGGGAGGGCCAGTGAGCAGTTCTTC
- TRBJ2-1 TRBV27 few CASSLPTRPTEQFF TGTGCCAGCAGTTTACCTACCAGGCCCACTGAGCAGTTCTTC
TRBD1 TRBJ1-6 TRBV6-1 - CASFRGLNSPLHF TGTGCCAGCTTTAGGGGGCTGAATTCACCCCTCCACTTT
- TRBJ2-6 TRBV7-2 - CASSLSELSGANVLTF TGTGCCAGCAGCTTATCTGAGCTCTCTGGGGCCAACGTCCTGACTTTC
- TRBJ1-1 TRBV12-3/TRBV12-4 many CASSRGGTENF TGTGCCAGCAGTCGAGGGGGGACGGAAAACTTT